What follows is one T cell receptor (beta chain) and its context. This sample is part of a study of T cells expressing NK-cell markers. At the level of the study: Repertoire data for TCR beta were derived from sorted T cells (CD3+CD56+NKG2C+, CD3+CD56+NKG2C- and CD3+CD56-NKG2C+). One of eight sequenced donors was HCMV-seronegative; the other seven were seropositive.

TCRdb re-called the 5' RACE reads and shows each CDR3 protein once, DNA omitted. The data include 250,000 to 300,000 distinct CDR3 sequences; the top ten clones carry 0.3% to 0.45%. Looked up from germline, CDR1 is SGHTA and CDR2 is FQGTGA. There are 16 residues in the CDR3. The chain uses TRBV7-3 and TRBJ2-7; the TRBD1 assignment by TCRdb is unverifiable without DNA. The TCR originated in a young man in good health. The sequenced sample was blood T cells: a sorted CD56 or NKG2C T cell subset, CD4+ or CD8+ T cells, or bulk PBMC T cells (not recorded which). The CDR3 spells CASSPGGQVSTYEQYF.